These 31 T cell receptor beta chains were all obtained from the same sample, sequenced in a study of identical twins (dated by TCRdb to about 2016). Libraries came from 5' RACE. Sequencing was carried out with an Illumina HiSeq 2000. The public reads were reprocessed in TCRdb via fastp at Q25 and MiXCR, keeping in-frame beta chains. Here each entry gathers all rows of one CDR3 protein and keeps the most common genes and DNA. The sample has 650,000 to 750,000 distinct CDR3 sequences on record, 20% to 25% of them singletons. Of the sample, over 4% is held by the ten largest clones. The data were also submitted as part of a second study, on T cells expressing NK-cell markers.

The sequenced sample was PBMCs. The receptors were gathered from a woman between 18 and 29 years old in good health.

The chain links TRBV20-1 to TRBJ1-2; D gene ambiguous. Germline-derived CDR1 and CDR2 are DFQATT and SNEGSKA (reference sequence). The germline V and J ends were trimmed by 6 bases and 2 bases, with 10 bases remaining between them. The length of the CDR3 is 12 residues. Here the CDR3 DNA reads TGCAGTGCCCCGGTTCAGAACTATGGCTACACCTTC. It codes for CSAPVQNYGYTF.

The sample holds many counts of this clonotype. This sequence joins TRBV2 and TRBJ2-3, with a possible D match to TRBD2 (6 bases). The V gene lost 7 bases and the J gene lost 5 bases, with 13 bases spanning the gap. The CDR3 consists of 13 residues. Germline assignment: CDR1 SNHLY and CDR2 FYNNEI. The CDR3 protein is CASNLAGGDTQYF. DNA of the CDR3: TGTGCCAGCAACCTAGCCGGGGGAGATACGCAGTATTTT.

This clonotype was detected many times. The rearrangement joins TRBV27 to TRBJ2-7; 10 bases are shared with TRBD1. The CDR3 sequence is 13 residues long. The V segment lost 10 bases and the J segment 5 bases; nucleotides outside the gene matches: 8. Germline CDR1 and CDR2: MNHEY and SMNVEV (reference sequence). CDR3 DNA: TGTGCCACCATGGGACAGGGGATGAACGAGCAGTACTTC. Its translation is CATMGQGMNEQYF.

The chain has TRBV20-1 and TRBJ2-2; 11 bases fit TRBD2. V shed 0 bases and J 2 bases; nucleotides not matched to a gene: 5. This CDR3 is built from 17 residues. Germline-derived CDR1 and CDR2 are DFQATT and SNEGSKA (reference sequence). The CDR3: CSARDPGLAENTGELFF. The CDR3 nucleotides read TGCAGTGCTAGAGATCCGGGACTAGCGGAAAACACCGGGGAGCTGTTTTTT.

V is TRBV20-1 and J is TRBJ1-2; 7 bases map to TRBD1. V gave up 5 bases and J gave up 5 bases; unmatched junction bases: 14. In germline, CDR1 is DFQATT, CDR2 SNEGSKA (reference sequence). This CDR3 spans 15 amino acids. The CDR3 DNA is TGCAGTGCTTGGGTATCCGGACAGGCGCTATATGGCTACACCTTC. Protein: CSAWVSGQALYGYTF.

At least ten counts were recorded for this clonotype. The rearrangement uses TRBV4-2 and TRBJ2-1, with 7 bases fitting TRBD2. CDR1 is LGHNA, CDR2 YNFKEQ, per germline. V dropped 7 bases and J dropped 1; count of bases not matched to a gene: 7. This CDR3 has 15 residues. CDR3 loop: CASKLGLPSYNEQFF. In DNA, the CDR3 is TGTGCCAGCAAGTTGGGACTACCTTCCTACAATGAGCAGTTCTTC.

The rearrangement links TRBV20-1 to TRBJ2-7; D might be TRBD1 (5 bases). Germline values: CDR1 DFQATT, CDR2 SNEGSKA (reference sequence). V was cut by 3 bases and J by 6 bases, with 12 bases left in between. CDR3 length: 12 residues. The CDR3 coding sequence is TGCAGTGCTAGGGGGCTAGACCGCGAGCAGTACTTC. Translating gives CSARGLDREQYF.

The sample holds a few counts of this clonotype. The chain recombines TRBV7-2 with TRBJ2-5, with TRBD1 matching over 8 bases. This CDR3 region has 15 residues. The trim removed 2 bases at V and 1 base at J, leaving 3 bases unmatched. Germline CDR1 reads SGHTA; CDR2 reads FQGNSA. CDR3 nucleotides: TGTGCCAGCAGCTTAAGGACAGGGATCCAAGAGACCCAGTACTTC. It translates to CASSLRTGIQETQYF.

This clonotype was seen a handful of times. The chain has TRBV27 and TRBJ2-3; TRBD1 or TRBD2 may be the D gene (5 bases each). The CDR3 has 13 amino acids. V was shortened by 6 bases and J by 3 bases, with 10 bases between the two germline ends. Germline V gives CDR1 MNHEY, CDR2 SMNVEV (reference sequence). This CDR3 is CASSWGMTDTQYF. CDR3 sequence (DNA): TGTGCCAGCAGCTGGGGGATGACAGATACGCAGTATTTT.

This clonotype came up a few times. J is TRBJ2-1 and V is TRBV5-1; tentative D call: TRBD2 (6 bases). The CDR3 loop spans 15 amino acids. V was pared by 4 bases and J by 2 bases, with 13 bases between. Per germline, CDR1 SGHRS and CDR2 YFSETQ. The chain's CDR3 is CASSGRDSAYNEQFF. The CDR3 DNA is TGCGCCAGCAGCGGCCGGGACTCGGCCTACAATGAGCAGTTCTTC.

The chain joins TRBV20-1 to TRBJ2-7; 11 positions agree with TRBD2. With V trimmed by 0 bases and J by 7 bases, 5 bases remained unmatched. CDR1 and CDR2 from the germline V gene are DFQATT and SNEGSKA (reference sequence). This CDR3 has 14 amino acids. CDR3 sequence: CSARELAGEYEQYF. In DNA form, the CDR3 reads TGCAGTGCTAGAGAACTAGCGGGGGAATATGAGCAGTACTTC.

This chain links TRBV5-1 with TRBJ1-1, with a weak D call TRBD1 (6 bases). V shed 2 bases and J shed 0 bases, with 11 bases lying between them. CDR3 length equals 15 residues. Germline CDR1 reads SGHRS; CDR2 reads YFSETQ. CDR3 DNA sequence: TGCGCCAGCAGCTTTACGGGACACCTGAACACTGAAGCTTTCTTT. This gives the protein CASSFTGHLNTEAFF.

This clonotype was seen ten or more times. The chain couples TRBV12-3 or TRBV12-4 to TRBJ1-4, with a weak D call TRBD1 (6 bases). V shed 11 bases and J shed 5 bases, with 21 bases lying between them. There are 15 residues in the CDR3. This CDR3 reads CAGLTSRTANEKLFF. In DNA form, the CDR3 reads TGTGCCGGTCTTACATCTCGGACAGCCAATGAAAAACTGTTTTTT.

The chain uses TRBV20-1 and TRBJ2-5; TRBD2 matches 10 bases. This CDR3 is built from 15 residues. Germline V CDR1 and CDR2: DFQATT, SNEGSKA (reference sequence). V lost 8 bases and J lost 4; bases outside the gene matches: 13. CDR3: CSSRQAGGRRETQYF. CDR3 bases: TGCAGTTCGAGGCAAGCGGGAGGGCGTCGAGAGACCCAGTACTTC.

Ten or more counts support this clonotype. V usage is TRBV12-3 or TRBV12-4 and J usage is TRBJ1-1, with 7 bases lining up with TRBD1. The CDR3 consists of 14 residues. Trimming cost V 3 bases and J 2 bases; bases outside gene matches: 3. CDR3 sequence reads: CASSFRQGNTEAFF. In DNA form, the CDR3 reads TGTGCCAGCAGTTTTAGACAGGGAAACACTGAAGCTTTCTTT.

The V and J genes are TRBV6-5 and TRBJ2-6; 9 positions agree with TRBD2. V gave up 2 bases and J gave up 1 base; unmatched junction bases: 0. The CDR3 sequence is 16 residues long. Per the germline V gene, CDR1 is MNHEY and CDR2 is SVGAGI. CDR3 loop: CASSYLAGSGANVLTF. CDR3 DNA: TGTGCCAGCAGTTACCTAGCGGGGTCTGGGGCCAACGTCCTGACTTTC.

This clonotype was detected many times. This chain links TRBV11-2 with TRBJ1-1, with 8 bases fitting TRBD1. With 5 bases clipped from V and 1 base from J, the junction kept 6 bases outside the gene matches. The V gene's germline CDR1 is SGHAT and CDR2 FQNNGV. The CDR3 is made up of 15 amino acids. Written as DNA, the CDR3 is TGTGCCAGCAGCCCTCGACAGGGGAGGAACACTGAAGCTTTCTTT. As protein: CASSPRQGRNTEAFF. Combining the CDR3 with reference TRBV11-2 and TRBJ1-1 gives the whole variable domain EAGVAQSPRYKIIEKRQSVAFWCNPISGHATLYWYQQILGQGPKLLIQFQNNGVVDDSQLPKDRFSAERLKGVDSTLKIQPAKLEDSAVYLCASSPRQGRNTEAFFGQGTRLTVV.

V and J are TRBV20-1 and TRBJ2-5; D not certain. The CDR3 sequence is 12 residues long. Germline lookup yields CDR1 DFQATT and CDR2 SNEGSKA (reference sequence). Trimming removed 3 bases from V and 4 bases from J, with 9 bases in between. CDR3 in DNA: TGCAGTGCTAGGCGGATTGCAGAGACCCAGTACTTC. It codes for CSARRIAETQYF.

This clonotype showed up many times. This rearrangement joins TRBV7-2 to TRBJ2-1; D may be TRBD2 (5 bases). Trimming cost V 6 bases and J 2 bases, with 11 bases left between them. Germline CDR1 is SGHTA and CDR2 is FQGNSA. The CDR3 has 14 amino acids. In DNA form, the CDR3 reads TGTGCCAGCAGGGTGGCCGGGACCTACAATGAGCAGTTCTTC. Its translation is CASRVAGTYNEQFF.

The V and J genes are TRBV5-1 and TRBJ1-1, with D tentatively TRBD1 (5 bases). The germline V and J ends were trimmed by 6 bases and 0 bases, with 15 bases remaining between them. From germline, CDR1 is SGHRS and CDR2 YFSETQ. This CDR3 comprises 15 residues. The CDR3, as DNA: TGCGCCAGCACTAATGGGGGGACGGTGAACACTGAAGCTTTCTTT. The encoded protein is CASTNGGTVNTEAFF.

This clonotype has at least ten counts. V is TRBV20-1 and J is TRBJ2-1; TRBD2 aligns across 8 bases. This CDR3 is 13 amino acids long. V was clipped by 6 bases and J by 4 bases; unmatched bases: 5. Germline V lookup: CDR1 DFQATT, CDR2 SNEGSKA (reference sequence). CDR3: CSAPTSEYNEQFF. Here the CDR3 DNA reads TGCAGTGCCCCGACTAGCGAGTACAATGAGCAGTTCTTC.

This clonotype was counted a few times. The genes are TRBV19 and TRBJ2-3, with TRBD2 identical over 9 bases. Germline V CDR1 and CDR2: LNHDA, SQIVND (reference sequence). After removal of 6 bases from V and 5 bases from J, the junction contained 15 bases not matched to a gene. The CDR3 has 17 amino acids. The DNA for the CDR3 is TGTGCCAGTAGGGCTTCCACGGGACTAGCCGTGAGAGATACGCAGTATTTT. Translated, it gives CASRASTGLAVRDTQYF.

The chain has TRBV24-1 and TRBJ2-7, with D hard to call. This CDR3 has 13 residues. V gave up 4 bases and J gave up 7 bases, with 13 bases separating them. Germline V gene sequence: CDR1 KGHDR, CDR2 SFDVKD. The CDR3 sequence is CATSDPSADEQYF. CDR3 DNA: TGTGCCACCAGTGACCCCAGTGCAGATGAGCAGTACTTC.

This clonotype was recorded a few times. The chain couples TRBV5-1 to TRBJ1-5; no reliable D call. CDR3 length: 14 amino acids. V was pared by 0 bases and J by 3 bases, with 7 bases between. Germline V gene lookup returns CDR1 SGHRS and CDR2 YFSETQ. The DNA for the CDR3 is TGCGCCAGCAGCTTGGACAATTTCAATCAGCCCCAGCATTTT. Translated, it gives CASSLDNFNQPQHF.

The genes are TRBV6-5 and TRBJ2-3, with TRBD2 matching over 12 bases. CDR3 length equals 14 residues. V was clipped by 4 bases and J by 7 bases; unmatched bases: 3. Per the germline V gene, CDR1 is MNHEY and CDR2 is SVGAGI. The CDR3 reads CASSFLAGGHTQYF. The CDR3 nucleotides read TGTGCCAGCAGTTTTCTAGCGGGGGGGCATACGCAGTATTTT.

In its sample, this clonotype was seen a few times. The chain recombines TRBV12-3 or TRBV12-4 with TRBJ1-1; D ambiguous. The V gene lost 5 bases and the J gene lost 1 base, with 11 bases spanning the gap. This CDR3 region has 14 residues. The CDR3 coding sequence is TGTGCCAGCAGTAGGTTCCAGGAGAACACTGAAGCTTTCTTT. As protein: CASSRFQENTEAFF.

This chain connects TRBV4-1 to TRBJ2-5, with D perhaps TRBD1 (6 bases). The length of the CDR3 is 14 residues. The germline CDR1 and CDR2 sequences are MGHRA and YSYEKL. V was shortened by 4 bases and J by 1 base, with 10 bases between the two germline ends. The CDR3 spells CASSRTGFQETQYF. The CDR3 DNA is TGCGCCAGCAGCCGAACAGGGTTCCAAGAGACCCAGTACTTC.

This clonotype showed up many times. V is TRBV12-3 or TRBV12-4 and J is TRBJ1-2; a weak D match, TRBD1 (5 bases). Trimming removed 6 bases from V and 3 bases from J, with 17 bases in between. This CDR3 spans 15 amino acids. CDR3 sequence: CASRPLDSDYYGYTF. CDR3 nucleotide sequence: TGTGCCAGCAGACCCCTAGACAGTGATTACTATGGCTACACCTTC.

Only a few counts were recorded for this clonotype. The CDR3 nucleotides read TGTGCCAGCAGTTTGTGGCAGGCAGATCAGCCCCAGCATTTT. Translating gives CASSLWQADQPQHF. This chain uses TRBV12-3 or TRBV12-4 with TRBJ1-5; D is undetermined. The CDR3 runs 14 residues. Trimming shortened V by 3 bases and J by 5 bases, and 11 bases separated the two germline ends.

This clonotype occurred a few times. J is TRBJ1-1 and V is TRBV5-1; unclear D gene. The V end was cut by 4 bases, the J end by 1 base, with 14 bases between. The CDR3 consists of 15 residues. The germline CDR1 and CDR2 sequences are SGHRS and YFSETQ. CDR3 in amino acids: CASSTAQGTNTEAFF. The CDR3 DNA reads TGCGCCAGCAGCACTGCACAAGGAACGAACACTGAAGCTTTCTTT.

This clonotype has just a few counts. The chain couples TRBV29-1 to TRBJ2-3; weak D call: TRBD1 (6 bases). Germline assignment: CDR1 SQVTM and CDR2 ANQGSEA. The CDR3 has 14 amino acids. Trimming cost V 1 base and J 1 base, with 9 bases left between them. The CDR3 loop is CSVEAAGGTDTQYF. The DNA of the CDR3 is TGCAGCGTTGAAGCCGCAGGGGGCACAGATACGCAGTATTTT.